Below, one TCR beta chain is given with its context. Its antigen is not identified. The CDR3 covers 15 residues. The germline V gene encodes CDR1 MDHEN and CDR2 SYDVKM. Trimming removed 3 bases at V and 5 bases at J, with 13 bases between. The record originates from a study of T cell responses to AZD1222 COVID-19 vaccine. Study-level results: Repertoires were obtained solely post-peak T cell response.

The protocol was immunoSEQ multiplex PCR, while the TCRdb copy is restricted to in-frame clones and leaves out a portion. The table lists over 140,000 clones. The chain links TRBV28 to TRBJ1-4; unclear D gene. The receptor was derived from an adult in good health. Sequencing was done on a sample of peripheral blood. The CDR3 region is CASSLAWAVNEKLFF. The DNA of the CDR3 is TGTGCCAGCAGTTTGGCTTGGGCAGTGAATGAAAAACTGTTTTTT.